Here is one T cell receptor (beta chain) with its context. This specimen comes from a study of blood T cell repertoires in COVID-19. The overall study: Italy, Spain and the United States were the sources of the convalescent and acute COVID-19 samples.

The length of the CDR3 is 15 residues. Trimming shortened V by 4 bases and J by 2 bases, and 13 bases separated the two germline ends. Germline V gene lookup returns CDR1 SGHVS and CDR2 FNYEAQ. Authors' analysis steps: Estimation of nucleated cell counts was performed using reference gene primer amplification. The data were produced by immunoSEQ multiplex PCR, yet TCRdb's version contains in-frame clones alone and is incomplete. Clonal size and the V and J genes are those of that table, whereas D and trimming came from the DNA. The sample consists of about 260,000 clones, around four fifths of them appearing once.

What was sequenced was peripheral blood. This sequence originates from a man aged 60 to 69 with acute or convalescent COVID-19. This chain connects TRBV7-6 to TRBJ2-3; D perhaps matches TRBD1 (6 bases). In nucleotides, the CDR3 is TGTGCCAGCAGCTCCCGACAGGCCCACACAGATACGCAGTATTTT. This gives the protein CASSSRQAHTDTQYF.